What follows describes a single T cell receptor (beta chain). As yet, its antigen is unknown. This record comes from a study of shared clonotypes between healthy human individuals. Trimming pared 1 base from V and 2 bases from J, leaving 5 bases between. The CDR3 contains 12 residues. The germline V gene encodes CDR1 GTSNPN and CDR2 SVGIG (reference sequence). Study-level findings and limits: Generally, naive subsets (rather than memory subsets) showed larger estimated richness. Expectations were that clonotype sharing among donors would be affected by sequencing depth. The sharing of about 5% of naive CD4 clonotypes was seen across several donors.

Original handling: Owing to the provision of junction-only sequences devoid of quality scores by immunoSEQ, filtering differed. Libraries were prepared by immunoSEQ multiplex PCR; TCRdb keeps only in-frame clonotypes and omits some of them. The V and J calls and clone size were taken over from that table, and D and trimming were inferred from the DNA. Among about 1 million clones listed, around 75% were seen once. This clonotype was sampled from a man aged 18 to 35 in good health. J is TRBJ1-2 and V is TRBV30; D not resolved. Sequencing was carried out using memory CD4+ T cells sorted from blood. Subset specified: CD45RA-negative fraction. The CDR3 sequence is CAWSGGNYGYTF. CDR3 DNA sequence: TGTGCCTGGAGTGGGGGAAACTATGGCTACACCTTC.